These 14 T cell receptor beta chains share one sample of origin, sequenced in a study of beta chain features in type 1 diabetes. Expressed TCRB transcripts were sequenced after all isolated RNA was converted to cDNA. Sequenced by immunoSEQ multiplex PCR; TCRdb stores in-frame clones only, minus some. The sample comprises 450,000 or so clones, 9.5% to 12% of which are singletons, and less than 0.06% rests with the top ten. The sample comprised naive CD4+ T cells from blood. Receptor source: a woman aged 18-30 years in good health.

This chain uses TRBV10-2 with TRBJ2-1, with 9 bases aligning to TRBD1. Trimming cost V 2 bases and J 9 bases; bases outside gene matches: 8. The CDR3 sequence is 15 residues long. Germline values: CDR1 WSHSY, CDR2 SAAADI. The CDR3 DNA is TGCGCCAGCAGTGAGATGACAGGGGGTGCGGGTGAGCAGTTCTTC. Protein: CASSEMTGGAGEQFF.

This clone has more than one count but fewer than ten. V gene TRBV27 combines with J gene TRBJ2-3; tentative D call: TRBD2 (5 bases). Per the germline V gene, CDR1 is MNHEY and CDR2 is SMNVEV (reference sequence). The V and J ends lost 3 bases and 6 bases respectively, with 7 bases between them. The CDR3 is 12 residues long. CDR3 bases: TGTGCCAGCAGTTTCGGGAAGGATACGCAGTATTTT. Protein product: CASSFGKDTQYF.

This clone came up a few times. V usage is TRBV9 and J usage is TRBJ2-3; TRBD1 matches at 9 bases. Germline-derived CDR1 and CDR2 are SGDLS and YYNGEE. V lost 1 base to trimming and J lost 1 base; unmatched junction nucleotides: 1. CDR3 length: 15 residues. CDR3 sequence reads: CASSVRTGGTDTQYF. The CDR3, as DNA: TGTGCCAGCAGCGTAAGGACAGGGGGCACAGATACGCAGTATTTT.

This clone was found a few times. V usage is TRBV7-9 and J usage is TRBJ2-5; TRBD2 matches at 11 bases. Losses at the gene ends were 5 bases for V and 5 bases for J; bases not matched to a gene: 7. This CDR3 is built from 15 residues. CDR1 SEHNR and CDR2 FQNEAQ come from the germline V gene (reference sequence). The CDR3 is CASSTLAGGRETQYF. The CDR3 DNA is TGTGCCAGCAGCACTCTAGCGGGGGGCCGGGAGACCCAGTACTTC.

V and J are TRBV9 and TRBJ2-1; D is ambiguous. Trimming shortened V by 5 bases and J by 4 bases, and 19 bases separated the two germline ends. Germline CDR1 reads SGDLS; CDR2 reads YYNGEE. This CDR3 contains 16 residues. The chain's CDR3 is CASSGGTDRRYNEQFF. CDR3 nucleotide sequence: TGTGCCAGCAGTGGTGGTACGGACCGTCGGTACAATGAGCAGTTCTTC.

This clone occurred a few times. The rearrangement links TRBV7-9 to TRBJ2-1, with D tentatively TRBD2 (7 bases). V was cut by 5 bases and J by 4 bases, with 15 bases left in between. Germline V CDR1 and CDR2: SEHNR, FQNEAQ (reference sequence). This CDR3 region has 15 residues. The CDR3 is CASSPGGGSYNEQFF. The CDR3 nucleotides are TGTGCCAGCAGCCCGGGGGGCGGGAGTTACAATGAGCAGTTCTTC.

This clone occurred a few times. The chain carries TRBV18 and TRBJ1-4, with D perhaps matching TRBD1 (6 bases). Trimming took off 1 base at V and 8 bases at J, with 14 bases between the two ends. Germline V lookup: CDR1 KGHSH, CDR2 LQKENI. CDR3 length: 15 residues. The CDR3 region is CASSPLSRGGEKLFF. The CDR3 DNA reads as TGTGCCAGCTCACCACTCTCCAGGGGTGGCGAAAAACTGTTTTTT.

CDR3 in DNA: TGTGCCAGCAGCCAAGGGTTTTGGCAACTAGCGGGGGTCCAAGAGACCCAGTACTTC. It codes for CASSQGFWQLAGVQETQYF. This chain links TRBV14 with TRBJ2-5; 11 bases match TRBD2. The CDR3 extends over 19 amino acids. The V gene end was trimmed by 1 base and the J gene end by 1 base; junction bases not matched to a gene: 11. The germline CDR1 and CDR2 sequences are SGHDN and FVKESK.

This clone occurred a few times. This chain links TRBV28 with TRBJ1-1, with unresolved D. CDR1 and CDR2 (germline): MDHEN, SYDVKM. The length of the CDR3 is 12 residues. V lost 7 bases, J lost 0 bases, and 6 bases lay in between. Here the CDR3 DNA reads TGTGCCAGCACTCGTATGAACACTGAAGCTTTCTTT. It yields the protein CASTRMNTEAFF.

J is TRBJ2-5 and V is TRBV7-9; D is unclear. CDR1 and CDR2 (germline): SEHNR, FQNEAQ (reference sequence). This CDR3 comprises 12 residues. Between the trimmed V and J ends, which lost 7 bases and 0 bases, there was a span of 6 bases. The CDR3 protein is CASTRNQETQYF. The CDR3 coding sequence is TGTGCCAGCACTAGGAACCAAGAGACCCAGTACTTC. The full variable domain, with the rest looked up from reference TRBV7-9 and TRBJ2-5, is DTGVSQNPRHKITKRGQNVTFRCDPISEHNRLYWYRQTLGQGPEFLTYFQNEAQLEKSRLLSDRFSAERPKGSFSTLEIQRTEQGDSAMYLCASTRNQETQYFGPGTRLLVL.

The rearrangement joins TRBV18 to TRBJ2-3; TRBD1 or TRBD2 may be the D gene (5 bases each). The CDR3 spans 14 residues. The ends were cut back, 6 bases at V and 3 bases at J, with 13 bases in the middle. Germline CDR1 and CDR2: KGHSH and LQKENI. Here the CDR3 DNA reads TGTGCCAGCTCCCTTCGATGGGGGACAGATACGCAGTATTTT. Protein: CASSLRWGTDTQYF.

V is TRBV7-2 and J is TRBJ2-5; 8 nucleotides line up with TRBD2. CDR1 and CDR2 from the germline V gene are SGHTA and FQGNSA. Trimming at V came to 3 bases and at J to 4 bases, leaving 10 bases not matched to a gene. There are 16 residues in the CDR3. The CDR3 spells CASSLGLGLFAETQYF. CDR3 in DNA: TGTGCCAGCAGCTTGGGACTAGGCTTATTCGCAGAGACCCAGTACTTC.

This clone appeared a few times. The V gene is TRBV7-6, the J gene TRBJ2-7, with a weak D call TRBD2 (6 bases). Germline assignment: CDR1 SGHVS and CDR2 FNYEAQ. The germline V and J ends were trimmed by 5 bases and 1 base, with 12 bases remaining between them. The CDR3 consists of 14 residues. This CDR3 is CASSLTGVSYEQYF. CDR3 in DNA: TGTGCCAGCAGCCTCACGGGGGTATCCTACGAGCAGTACTTC.

This clone was recorded a few times. The chain has TRBV14 and TRBJ1-1; D is uncertain. The CDR3 extends over 12 amino acids. CDR1 is SGHDN, CDR2 FVKESK, per germline. The ends were cut back, 4 bases at V and 10 bases at J, with 13 bases in the middle. CDR3: CASSLQRGAAFF. Written as DNA, the CDR3 is TGTGCCAGCAGCCTTCAGCGAGGAGCAGCTTTCTTT.